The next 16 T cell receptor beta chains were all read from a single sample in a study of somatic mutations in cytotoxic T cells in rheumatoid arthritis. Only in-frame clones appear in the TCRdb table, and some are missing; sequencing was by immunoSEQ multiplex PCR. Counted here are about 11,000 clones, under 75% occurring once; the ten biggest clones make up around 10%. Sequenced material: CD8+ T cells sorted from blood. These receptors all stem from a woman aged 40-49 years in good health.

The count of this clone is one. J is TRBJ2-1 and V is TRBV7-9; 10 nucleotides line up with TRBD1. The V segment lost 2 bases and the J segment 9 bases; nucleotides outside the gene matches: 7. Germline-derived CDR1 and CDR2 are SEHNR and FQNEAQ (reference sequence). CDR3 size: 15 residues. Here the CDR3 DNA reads TGTGCCAGCAGCTTACTACCGGGACAGGGGCGTGAGCAGTTCTTC. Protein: CASSLLPGQGREQFF.

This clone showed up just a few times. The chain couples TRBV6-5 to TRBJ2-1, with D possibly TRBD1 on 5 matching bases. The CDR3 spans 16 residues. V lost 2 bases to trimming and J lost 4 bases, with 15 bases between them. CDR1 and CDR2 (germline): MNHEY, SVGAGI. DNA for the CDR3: TGTGCCAGCAGTTACGGGGCAGGAGATGGGTACAATGAGCAGTTCTTC. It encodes CASSYGAGDGYNEQFF.

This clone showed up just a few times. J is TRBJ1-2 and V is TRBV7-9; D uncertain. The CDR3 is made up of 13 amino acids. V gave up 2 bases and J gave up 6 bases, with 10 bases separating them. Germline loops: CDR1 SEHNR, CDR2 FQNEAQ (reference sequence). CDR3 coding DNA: TGTGCCAGCAGCTTAAATAGCGAGGATGGCTACACCTTC. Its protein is CASSLNSEDGYTF.

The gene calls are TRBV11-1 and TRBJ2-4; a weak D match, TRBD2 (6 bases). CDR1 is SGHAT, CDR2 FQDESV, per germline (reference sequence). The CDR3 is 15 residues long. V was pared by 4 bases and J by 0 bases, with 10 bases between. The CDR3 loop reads CASSSSGVAKNIQYF. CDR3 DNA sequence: TGTGCCAGCAGCTCCTCGGGGGTAGCCAAAAACATTCAGTACTTC.

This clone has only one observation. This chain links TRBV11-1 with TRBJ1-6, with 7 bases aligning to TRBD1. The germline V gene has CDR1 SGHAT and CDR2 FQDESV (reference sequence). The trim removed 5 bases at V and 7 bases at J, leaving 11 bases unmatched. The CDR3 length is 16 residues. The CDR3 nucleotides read TGTGCCAGCAGCCCACCCCTGACAGGGAAAAATTCACCCCTCCACTTT. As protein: CASSPPLTGKNSPLHF.

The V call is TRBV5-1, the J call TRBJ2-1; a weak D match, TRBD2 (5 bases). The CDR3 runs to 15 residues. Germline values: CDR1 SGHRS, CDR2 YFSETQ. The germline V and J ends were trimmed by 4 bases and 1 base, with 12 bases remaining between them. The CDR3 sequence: CASSPTGESYNEQFF. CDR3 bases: TGCGCCAGCAGCCCGACCGGGGAATCCTACAATGAGCAGTTCTTC.

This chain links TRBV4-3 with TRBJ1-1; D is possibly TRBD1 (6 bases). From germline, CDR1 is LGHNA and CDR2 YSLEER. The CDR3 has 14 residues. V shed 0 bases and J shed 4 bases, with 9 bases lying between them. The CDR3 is CASSQDRGSTEAFF. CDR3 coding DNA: TGCGCCAGCAGCCAAGACAGGGGATCCACTGAAGCTTTCTTT.

The CDR3 sequence is CASSLVATSGDEQFF. The CDR3 nucleotides read TGTGCCAGCAGCTTAGTAGCGACTAGCGGAGATGAGCAGTTCTTC. This chain joins TRBV11-2 and TRBJ2-1; 9 bases are shared with TRBD2. There are 15 residues in the CDR3. CDR1 SGHAT and CDR2 FQNNGV come from the germline V gene. V gave up 1 base and J gave up 8 bases; unmatched junction bases: 6. Full variable domain (remainder filled in from reference TRBV11-2 and TRBJ2-1): EAGVAQSPRYKIIEKRQSVAFWCNPISGHATLYWYQQILGQGPKLLIQFQNNGVVDDSQLPKDRFSAERLKGVDSTLKIQPAKLEDSAVYLCASSLVATSGDEQFFGPGTRLTVL.

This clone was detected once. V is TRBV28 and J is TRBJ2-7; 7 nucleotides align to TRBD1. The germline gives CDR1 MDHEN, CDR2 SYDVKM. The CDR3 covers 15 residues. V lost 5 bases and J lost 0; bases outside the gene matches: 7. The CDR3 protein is CASSPSGTVSYEQYV. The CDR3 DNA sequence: TGTGCCAGCAGTCCCTCCGGGACAGTCTCCTACGAGCAGTACGTC.

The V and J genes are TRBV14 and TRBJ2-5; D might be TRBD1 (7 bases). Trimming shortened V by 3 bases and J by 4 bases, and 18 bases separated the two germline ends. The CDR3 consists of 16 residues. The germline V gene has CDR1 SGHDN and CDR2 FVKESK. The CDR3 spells CASSHWRGLEGETQYF. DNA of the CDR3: TGTGCCAGCAGCCACTGGAGGGGGCTTGAGGGAGAGACCCAGTACTTC.

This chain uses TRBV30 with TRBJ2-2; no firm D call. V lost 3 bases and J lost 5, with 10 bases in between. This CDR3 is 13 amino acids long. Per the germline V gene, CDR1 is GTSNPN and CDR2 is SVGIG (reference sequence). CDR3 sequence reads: CAWSATDTGELFF. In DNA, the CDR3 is TGTGCCTGGAGCGCAACGGATACCGGGGAGCTGTTTTTT.

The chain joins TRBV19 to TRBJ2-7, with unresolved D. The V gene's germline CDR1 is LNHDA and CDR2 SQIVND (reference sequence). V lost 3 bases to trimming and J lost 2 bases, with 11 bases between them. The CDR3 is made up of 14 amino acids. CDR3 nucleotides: TGTGCCAGTAGTATTGGCTCCCCGACCTACGAGCAGTACTTC. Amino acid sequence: CASSIGSPTYEQYF.

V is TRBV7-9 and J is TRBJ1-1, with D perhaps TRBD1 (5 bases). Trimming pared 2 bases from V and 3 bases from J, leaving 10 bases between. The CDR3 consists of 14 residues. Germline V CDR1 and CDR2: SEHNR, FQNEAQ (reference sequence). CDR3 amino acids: CASSLYGGDTEAFF. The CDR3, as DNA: TGTGCCAGCAGCTTATATGGGGGGGACACTGAAGCTTTCTTT.

The CDR3, as DNA: TGTGCCAGCTCACCGGGGACGGACCTCTACGAGCAGTACTTC. Amino acid sequence: CASSPGTDLYEQYF. J is TRBJ2-7 and V is TRBV18, with D perhaps being TRBD1 or TRBD2 (5 bases each). The CDR3 has 14 amino acids. Germline loops: CDR1 KGHSH, CDR2 LQKENI. V was shortened by 3 bases and J by 3 bases, with 12 bases between the two germline ends.

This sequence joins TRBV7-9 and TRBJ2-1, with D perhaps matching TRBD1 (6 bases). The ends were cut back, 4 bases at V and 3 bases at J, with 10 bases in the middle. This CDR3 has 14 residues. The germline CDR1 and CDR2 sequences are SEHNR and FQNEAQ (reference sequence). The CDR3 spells CASSSRDIYNEQFF. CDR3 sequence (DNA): TGTGCCAGCAGCTCCCGGGACATCTACAATGAGCAGTTCTTC.

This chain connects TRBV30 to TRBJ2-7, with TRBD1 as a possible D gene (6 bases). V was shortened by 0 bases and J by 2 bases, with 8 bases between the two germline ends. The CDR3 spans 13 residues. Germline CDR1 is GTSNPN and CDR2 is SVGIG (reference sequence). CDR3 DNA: TGTGCCTGGAGTGTTGGACAGACCTACGAGCAGTACTTC. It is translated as CAWSVGQTYEQYF.